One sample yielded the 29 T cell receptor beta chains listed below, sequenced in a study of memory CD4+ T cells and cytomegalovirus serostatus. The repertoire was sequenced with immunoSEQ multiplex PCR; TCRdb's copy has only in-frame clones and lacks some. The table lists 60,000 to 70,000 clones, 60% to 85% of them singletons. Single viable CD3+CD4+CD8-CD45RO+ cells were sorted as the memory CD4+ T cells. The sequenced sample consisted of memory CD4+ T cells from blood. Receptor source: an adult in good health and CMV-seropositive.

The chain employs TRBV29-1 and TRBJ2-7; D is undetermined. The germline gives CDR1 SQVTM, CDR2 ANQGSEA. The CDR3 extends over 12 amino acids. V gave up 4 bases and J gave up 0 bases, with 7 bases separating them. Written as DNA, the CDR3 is TGCAGCGTTGCAACCGACTCCTACGAGCAGTACTTC. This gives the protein CSVATDSYEQYF.

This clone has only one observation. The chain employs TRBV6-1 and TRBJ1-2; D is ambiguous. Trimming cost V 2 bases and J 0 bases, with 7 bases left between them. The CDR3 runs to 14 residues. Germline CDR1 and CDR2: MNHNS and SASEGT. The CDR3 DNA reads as TGTGCCAGCAGTGAACTCACAGCTAACTATGGCTACACCTTC. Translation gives CASSELTANYGYTF.

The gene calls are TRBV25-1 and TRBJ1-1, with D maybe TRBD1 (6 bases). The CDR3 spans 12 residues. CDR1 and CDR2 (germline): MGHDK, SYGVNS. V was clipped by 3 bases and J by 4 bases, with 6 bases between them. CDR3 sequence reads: CASSETGTEAFF. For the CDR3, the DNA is TGTGCCAGCAGTGAGACAGGCACTGAAGCTTTCTTT.

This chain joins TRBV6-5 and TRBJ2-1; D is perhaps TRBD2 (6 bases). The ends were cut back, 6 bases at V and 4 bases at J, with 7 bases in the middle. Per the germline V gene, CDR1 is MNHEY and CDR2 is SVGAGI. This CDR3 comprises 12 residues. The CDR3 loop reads CASRRDYNEQFF. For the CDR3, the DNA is TGTGCCAGCAGGCGGGATTACAATGAGCAGTTCTTC.

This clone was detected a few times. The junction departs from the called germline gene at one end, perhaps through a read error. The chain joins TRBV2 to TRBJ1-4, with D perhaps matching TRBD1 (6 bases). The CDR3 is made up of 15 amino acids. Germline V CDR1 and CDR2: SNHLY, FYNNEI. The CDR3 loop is CASSEDETGAEKLFF. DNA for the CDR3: TGTGCCAGCAGCGAAGATGAGACAGGAGCGGAAAAACTGTTTTTT.

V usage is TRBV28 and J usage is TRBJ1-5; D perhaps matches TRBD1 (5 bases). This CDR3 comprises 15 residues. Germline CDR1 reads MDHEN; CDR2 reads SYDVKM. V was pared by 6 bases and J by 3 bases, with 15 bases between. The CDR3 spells CASRNGGIDNQPQHF. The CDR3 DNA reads TGTGCCAGCAGGAATGGGGGGATTGACAATCAGCCCCAGCATTTT. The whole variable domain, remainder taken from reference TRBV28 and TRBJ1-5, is DVKVTQSSRYLVKRTGEKVFLECVQDMDHENMFWYRQDPGLGLRLIYFSYDVKMKEKGDIPEGYSVSREKKERFSLILESASTNQTSMYLCASRNGGIDNQPQHFGDGTRLSIL.

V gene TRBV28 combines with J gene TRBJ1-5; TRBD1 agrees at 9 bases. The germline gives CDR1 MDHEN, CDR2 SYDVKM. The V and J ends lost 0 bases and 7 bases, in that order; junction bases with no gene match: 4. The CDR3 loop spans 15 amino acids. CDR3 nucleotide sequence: TGTGCCAGCAGTTTATGGGACAGGGGACGGCAGCCCCAGCATTTT. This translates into CASSLWDRGRQPQHF.

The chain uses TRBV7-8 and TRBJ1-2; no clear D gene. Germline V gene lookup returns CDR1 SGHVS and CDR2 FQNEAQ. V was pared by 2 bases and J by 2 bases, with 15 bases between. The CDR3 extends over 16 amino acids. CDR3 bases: TGTGCCAGCAGCTTAATTCCACGTGGGCGAAACTATGGCTACACCTTC. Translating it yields CASSLIPRGRNYGYTF. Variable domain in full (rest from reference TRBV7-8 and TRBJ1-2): GAGVSQSPRYKVAKRGQDVALRCDPISGHVSLFWYQQALGQGPEFLTYFQNEAQLDKSGLPSDRFFAERPEGSVSTLKIQRTQQEDSAVYLCASSLIPRGRNYGYTFGSGTRLTVV.

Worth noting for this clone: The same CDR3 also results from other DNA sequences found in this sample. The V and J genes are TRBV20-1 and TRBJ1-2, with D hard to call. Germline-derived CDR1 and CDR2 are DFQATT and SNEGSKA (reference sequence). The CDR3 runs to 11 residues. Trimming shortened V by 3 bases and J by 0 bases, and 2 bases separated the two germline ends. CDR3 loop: CSASPNYGYTF. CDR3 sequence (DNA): TGCAGTGCTAGCCCTAACTATGGCTACACCTTC.

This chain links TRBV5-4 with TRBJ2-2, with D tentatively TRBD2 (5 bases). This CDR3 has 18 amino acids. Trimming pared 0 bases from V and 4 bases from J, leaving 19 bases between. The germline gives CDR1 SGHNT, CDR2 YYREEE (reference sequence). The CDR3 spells CASSLGGPYRVGTGELFF. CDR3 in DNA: TGTGCCAGCAGCTTGGGAGGGCCGTACCGGGTCGGCACCGGGGAGCTGTTTTTT.

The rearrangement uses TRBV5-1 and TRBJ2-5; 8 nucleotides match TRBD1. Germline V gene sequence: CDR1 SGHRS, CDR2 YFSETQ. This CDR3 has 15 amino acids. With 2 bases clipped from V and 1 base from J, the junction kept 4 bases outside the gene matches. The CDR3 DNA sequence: TGCGCCAGCAGCTTATGGACAGGGCCCCAAGAGACCCAGTACTTC. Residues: CASSLWTGPQETQYF.

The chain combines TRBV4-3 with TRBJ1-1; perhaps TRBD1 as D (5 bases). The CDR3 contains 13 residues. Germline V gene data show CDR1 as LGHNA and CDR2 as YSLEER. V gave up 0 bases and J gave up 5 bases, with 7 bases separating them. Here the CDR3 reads CASSQEGRTEAFF. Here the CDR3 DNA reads TGCGCCAGCAGCCAAGAGGGGCGGACTGAAGCTTTCTTT.

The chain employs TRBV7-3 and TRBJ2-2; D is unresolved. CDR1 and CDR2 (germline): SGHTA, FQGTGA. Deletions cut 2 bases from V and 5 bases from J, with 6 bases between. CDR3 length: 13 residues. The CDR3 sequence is CASSLGPTGELFF. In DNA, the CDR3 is TGTGCCAGCAGCTTAGGTCCTACCGGGGAGCTGTTTTTT.

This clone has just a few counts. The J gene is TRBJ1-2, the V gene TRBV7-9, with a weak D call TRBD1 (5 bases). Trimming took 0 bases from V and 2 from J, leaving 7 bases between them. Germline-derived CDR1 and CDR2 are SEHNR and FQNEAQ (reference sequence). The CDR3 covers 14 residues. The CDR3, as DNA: TGTGCCAGCAGCTTAGCTTGGGGGAACTATGGCTACACCTTC. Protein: CASSLAWGNYGYTF.

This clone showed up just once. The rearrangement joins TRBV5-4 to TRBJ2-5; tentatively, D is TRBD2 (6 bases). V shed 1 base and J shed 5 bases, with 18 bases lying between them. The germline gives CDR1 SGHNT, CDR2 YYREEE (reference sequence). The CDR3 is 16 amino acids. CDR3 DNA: TGTGCCAGCAGCTTGAGGGAAATACGGGGGTTCGAGACCCAGTACTTC. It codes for CASSLREIRGFETQYF.

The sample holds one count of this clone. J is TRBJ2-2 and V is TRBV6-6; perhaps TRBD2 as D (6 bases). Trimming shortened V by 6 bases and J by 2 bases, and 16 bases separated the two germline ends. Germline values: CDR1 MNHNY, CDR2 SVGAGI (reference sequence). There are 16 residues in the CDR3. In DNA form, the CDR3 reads TGTGCCAGCAGGACGGCCGGGAGTACTAACACCGGGGAGCTGTTTTTT. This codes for CASRTAGSTNTGELFF.

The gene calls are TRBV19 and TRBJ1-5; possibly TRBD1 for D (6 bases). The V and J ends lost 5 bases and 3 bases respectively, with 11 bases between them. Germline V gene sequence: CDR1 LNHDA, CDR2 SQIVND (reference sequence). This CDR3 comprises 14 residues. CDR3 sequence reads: CASSLRGSNQPQHF. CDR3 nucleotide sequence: TGTGCCAGTAGTCTCAGGGGATCCAATCAGCCCCAGCATTTT. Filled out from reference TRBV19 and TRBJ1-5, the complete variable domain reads DGGITQSPKYLFRKEGQNVTLSCEQNLNHDAMYWYRQDPGQGLRLIYYSQIVNDFQKGDIAEGYSVSREKKESFPLTVTSAQKNPTAFYLCASSLRGSNQPQHFGDGTRLSIL.

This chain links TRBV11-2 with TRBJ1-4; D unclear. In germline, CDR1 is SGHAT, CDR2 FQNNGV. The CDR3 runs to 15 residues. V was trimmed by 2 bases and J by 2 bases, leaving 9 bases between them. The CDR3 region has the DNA TGTGCCAGCAGCTTAATGGTGGCGACTAATGAAAAACTGTTTTTT. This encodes CASSLMVATNEKLFF. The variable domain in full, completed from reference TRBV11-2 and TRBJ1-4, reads EAGVAQSPRYKIIEKRQSVAFWCNPISGHATLYWYQQILGQGPKLLIQFQNNGVVDDSQLPKDRFSAERLKGVDSTLKIQPAKLEDSAVYLCASSLMVATNEKLFFGSGTQLSVL.

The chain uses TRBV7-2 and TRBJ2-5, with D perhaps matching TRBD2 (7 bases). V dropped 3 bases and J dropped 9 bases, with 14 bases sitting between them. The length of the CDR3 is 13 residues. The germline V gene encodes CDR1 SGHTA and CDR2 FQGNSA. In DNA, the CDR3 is TGTGCCAGCAGCTTTGACAGGAGCGGGGCCCAGTACTTC. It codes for CASSFDRSGAQYF.

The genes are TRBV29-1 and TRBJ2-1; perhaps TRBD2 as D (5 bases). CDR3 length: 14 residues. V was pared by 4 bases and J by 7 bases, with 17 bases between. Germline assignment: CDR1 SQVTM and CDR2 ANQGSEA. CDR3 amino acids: CSVGYGRGSNEQFF. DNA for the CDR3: TGCAGCGTTGGATATGGTAGAGGGAGTAATGAGCAGTTCTTC.

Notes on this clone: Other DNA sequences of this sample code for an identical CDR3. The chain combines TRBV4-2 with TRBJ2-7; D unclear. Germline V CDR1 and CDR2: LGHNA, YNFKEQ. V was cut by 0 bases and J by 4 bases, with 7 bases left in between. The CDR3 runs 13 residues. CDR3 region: CASSQDLEYEQYF. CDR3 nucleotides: TGTGCCAGCAGCCAAGATCTCGAATACGAGCAGTACTTC.

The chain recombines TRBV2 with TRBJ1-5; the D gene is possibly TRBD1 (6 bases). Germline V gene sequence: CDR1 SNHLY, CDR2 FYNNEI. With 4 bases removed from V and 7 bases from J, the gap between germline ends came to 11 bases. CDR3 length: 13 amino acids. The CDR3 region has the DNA TGTGCCAGCAGTGTAGGGGGTGGACAGCCCCAGCATTTT. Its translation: CASSVGGGQPQHF.

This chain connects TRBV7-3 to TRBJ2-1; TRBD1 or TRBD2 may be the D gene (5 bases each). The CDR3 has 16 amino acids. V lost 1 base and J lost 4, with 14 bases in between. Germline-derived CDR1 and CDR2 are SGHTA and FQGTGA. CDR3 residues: CASSLSPGPRYNEQFF. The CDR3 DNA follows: TGTGCCAGCAGCTTAAGTCCGGGACCGCGGTACAATGAGCAGTTCTTC.

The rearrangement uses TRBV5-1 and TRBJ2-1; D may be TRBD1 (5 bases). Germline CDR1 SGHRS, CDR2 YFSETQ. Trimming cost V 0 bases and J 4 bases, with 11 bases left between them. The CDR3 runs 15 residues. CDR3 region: CASSLAIGHYNEQFF. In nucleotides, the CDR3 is TGCGCCAGCAGCTTGGCTATAGGACATTACAATGAGCAGTTCTTC.

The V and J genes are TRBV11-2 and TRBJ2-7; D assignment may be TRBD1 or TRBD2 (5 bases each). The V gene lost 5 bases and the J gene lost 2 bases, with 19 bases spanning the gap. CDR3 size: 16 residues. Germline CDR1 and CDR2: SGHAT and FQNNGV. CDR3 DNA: TGTGCCAGCAGCGCCGAGGGGTGGCAGCCTACCTACGAGCAGTACTTC. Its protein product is CASSAEGWQPTYEQYF. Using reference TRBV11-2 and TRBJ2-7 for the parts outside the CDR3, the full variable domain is EAGVAQSPRYKIIEKRQSVAFWCNPISGHATLYWYQQILGQGPKLLIQFQNNGVVDDSQLPKDRFSAERLKGVDSTLKIQPAKLEDSAVYLCASSAEGWQPTYEQYFGPGTRLTVT.

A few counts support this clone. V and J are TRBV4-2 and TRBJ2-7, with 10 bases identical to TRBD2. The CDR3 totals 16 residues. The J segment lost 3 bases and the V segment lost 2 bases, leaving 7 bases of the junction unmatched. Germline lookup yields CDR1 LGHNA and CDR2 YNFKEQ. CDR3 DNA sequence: TGTGCCAGCAGCCAAACTAGCGGGATGTTAGACTACGAGCAGTACTTC. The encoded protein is CASSQTSGMLDYEQYF.

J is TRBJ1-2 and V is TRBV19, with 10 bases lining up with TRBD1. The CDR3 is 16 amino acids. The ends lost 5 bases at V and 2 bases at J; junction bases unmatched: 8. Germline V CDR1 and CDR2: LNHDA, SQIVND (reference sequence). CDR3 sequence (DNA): TGTGCCAGTAGTCCGGGACAGGGGTTATGGAACTATGGCTACACCTTC. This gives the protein CASSPGQGLWNYGYTF.

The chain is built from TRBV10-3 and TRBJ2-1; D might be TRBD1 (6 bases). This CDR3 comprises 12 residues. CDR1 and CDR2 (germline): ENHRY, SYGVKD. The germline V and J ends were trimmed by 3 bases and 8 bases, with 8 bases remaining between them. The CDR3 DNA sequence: TGTGCCATCAGTGACAGGGGAGATGAGCAGTTCTTC. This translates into CAISDRGDEQFF.

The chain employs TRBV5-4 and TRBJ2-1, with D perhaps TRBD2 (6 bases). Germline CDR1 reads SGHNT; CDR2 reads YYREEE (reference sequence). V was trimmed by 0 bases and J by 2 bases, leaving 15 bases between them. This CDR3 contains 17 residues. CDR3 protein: CASSLAAGGATYNEQFF. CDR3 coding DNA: TGTGCCAGCAGCTTGGCCGCAGGCGGGGCTACCTACAATGAGCAGTTCTTC. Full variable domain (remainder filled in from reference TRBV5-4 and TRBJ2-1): ETGVTQSPTHLIKTRGQQVTLRCSSQSGHNTVSWYQQALGQGPQFIFQYYREEENGRGNFPPRFSGLQFPNYSSELNVNALELDDSALYLCASSLAAGGATYNEQFFGPGTRLTVL.